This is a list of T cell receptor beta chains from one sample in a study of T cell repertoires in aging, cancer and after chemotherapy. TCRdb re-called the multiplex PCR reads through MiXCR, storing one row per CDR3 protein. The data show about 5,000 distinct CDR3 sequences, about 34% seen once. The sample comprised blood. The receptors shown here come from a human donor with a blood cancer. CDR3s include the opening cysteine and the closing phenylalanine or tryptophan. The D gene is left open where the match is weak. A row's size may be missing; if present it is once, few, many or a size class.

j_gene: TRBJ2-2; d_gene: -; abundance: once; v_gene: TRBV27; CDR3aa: CASSLYGGQNTGELFF; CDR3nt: TGTGCCAGCAGTTTATACGGGGGACAGAACACCGGGGAGCTGTTTTTT
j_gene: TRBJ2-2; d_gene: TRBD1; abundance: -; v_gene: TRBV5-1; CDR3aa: CASSLGQGAGTGELFF; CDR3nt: TGCGCCAGCAGCTTGGGACAGGGGGCAGGCACCGGGGAGCTGTTTTTT
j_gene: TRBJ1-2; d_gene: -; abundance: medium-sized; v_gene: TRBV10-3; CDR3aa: CAISGQTQEIYGYTF; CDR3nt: TGTGCCATCAGCGGTCAGACGCAGGAGATCTATGGCTACACCTTC
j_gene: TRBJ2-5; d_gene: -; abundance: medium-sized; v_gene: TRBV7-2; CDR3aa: CASSSNTPRAQYF; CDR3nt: TGTGCCAGCAGCTCGAACACTCCCCGGGCCCAGTACTTC
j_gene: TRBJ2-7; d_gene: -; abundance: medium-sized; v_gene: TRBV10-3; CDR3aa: CAISDGGPYEQYF; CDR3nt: TGTGCCATCAGTGATGGAGGGCCCTACGAGCAGTACTTC
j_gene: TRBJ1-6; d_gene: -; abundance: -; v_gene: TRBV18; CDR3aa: CASSPPGDSPLHF; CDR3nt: TGTGCCAGCTCACCACCGGGGGATTCACCCCTCCACTTT
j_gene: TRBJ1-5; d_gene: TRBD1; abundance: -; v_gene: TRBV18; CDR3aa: CASSPDRVNQPQHF; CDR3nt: TGTGCCAGCTCACCAGACAGGGTAAATCAGCCCCAGCATTTT
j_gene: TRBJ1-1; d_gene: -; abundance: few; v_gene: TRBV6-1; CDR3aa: CASSRTVTEAFF; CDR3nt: TGTGCCAGCAGCAGGACAGTCACAGAAGCTTTCTTT
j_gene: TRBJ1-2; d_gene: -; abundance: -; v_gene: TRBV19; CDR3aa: CASSTATFIAGSGYTF; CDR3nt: TGTGCCAGTAGTACGGCAACCTTTATTGCGGGTAGTGGCTACACCTTC
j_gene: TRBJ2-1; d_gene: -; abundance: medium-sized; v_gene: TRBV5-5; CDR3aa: CASSLLGDEQFF; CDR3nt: TGTGCCAGCAGCTTGTTGGGAGATGAGCAGTTCTTC
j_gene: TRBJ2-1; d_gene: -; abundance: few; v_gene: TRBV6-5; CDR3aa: CASIRDSHNEQFF; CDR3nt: TGTGCCAGCATTAGGGACTCGCACAATGAGCAGTTCTTC